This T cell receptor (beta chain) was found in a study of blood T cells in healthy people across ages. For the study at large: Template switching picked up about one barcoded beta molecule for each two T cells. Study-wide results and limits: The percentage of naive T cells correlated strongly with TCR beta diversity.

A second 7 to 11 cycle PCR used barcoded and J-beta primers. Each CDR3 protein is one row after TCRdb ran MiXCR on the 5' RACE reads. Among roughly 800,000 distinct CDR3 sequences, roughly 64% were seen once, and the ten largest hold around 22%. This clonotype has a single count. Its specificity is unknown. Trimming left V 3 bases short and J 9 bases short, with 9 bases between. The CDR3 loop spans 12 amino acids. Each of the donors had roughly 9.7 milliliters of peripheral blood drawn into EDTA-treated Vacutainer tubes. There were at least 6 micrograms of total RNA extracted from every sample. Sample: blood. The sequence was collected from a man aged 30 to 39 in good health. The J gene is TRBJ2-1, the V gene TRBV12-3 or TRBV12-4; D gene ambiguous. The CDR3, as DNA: TGTGCCAGCAGTTTCTCAGAGCGTGAGCAGTTCTTC. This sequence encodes CASSFSEREQFF.